This T cell receptor (beta chain) is drawn from a study of Ad26.COV2.S vaccination and SARS-CoV-2 variants. Germline V gene sequence: CDR1 SGHVS, CDR2 FNYEAQ. The CDR3 runs 17 residues. J lost 2 bases, V lost 4 bases, and 9 bases had no gene match. This clone has only one observation. The data were produced by immunoSEQ multiplex PCR, yet TCRdb's version contains in-frame clones alone and is incomplete. The data show 85,000 to 120,000 clones, about three quarters seen once. The clonotype was recovered from a human donor who had recovered from COVID-19. Specimen: peripheral blood, collected after recovery from COVID-19. V is TRBV7-6 and J is TRBJ2-3; 10 positions agree with TRBD2. The CDR3 region is CASSSQIAGGFTDTQYF. The CDR3, as DNA: TGTGCCAGCAGCTCCCAGATAGCGGGGGGATTCACAGATACGCAGTATTTT.